This T cell receptor beta chain was captured in a study of control samples from healthy donors and cancer patients. Germline V gene lookup returns CDR1 MNHNS and CDR2 SASEGT. This CDR3 comprises 13 residues. TCRdb's copy holds only in-frame clones and misses some; the assay was immunoSEQ multiplex PCR. The sample carries 130,000 to 150,000 clones, 80% to 95% recorded once. Remarks on this clone: At one of its ends the junction is not consistent with the germline gene, which may arise from a read error.

The receptor was isolated from a man aged 18 to 29 in good health. The sample comprised blood. The V call is TRBV6-1, the J call TRBJ1-2, with D unclear. CDR3 residues: CASREAANYGYTF. CDR3 nucleotides: TGTGCCAGCAGGGAAGCCGCTAACTATGGCTACACCTTC.